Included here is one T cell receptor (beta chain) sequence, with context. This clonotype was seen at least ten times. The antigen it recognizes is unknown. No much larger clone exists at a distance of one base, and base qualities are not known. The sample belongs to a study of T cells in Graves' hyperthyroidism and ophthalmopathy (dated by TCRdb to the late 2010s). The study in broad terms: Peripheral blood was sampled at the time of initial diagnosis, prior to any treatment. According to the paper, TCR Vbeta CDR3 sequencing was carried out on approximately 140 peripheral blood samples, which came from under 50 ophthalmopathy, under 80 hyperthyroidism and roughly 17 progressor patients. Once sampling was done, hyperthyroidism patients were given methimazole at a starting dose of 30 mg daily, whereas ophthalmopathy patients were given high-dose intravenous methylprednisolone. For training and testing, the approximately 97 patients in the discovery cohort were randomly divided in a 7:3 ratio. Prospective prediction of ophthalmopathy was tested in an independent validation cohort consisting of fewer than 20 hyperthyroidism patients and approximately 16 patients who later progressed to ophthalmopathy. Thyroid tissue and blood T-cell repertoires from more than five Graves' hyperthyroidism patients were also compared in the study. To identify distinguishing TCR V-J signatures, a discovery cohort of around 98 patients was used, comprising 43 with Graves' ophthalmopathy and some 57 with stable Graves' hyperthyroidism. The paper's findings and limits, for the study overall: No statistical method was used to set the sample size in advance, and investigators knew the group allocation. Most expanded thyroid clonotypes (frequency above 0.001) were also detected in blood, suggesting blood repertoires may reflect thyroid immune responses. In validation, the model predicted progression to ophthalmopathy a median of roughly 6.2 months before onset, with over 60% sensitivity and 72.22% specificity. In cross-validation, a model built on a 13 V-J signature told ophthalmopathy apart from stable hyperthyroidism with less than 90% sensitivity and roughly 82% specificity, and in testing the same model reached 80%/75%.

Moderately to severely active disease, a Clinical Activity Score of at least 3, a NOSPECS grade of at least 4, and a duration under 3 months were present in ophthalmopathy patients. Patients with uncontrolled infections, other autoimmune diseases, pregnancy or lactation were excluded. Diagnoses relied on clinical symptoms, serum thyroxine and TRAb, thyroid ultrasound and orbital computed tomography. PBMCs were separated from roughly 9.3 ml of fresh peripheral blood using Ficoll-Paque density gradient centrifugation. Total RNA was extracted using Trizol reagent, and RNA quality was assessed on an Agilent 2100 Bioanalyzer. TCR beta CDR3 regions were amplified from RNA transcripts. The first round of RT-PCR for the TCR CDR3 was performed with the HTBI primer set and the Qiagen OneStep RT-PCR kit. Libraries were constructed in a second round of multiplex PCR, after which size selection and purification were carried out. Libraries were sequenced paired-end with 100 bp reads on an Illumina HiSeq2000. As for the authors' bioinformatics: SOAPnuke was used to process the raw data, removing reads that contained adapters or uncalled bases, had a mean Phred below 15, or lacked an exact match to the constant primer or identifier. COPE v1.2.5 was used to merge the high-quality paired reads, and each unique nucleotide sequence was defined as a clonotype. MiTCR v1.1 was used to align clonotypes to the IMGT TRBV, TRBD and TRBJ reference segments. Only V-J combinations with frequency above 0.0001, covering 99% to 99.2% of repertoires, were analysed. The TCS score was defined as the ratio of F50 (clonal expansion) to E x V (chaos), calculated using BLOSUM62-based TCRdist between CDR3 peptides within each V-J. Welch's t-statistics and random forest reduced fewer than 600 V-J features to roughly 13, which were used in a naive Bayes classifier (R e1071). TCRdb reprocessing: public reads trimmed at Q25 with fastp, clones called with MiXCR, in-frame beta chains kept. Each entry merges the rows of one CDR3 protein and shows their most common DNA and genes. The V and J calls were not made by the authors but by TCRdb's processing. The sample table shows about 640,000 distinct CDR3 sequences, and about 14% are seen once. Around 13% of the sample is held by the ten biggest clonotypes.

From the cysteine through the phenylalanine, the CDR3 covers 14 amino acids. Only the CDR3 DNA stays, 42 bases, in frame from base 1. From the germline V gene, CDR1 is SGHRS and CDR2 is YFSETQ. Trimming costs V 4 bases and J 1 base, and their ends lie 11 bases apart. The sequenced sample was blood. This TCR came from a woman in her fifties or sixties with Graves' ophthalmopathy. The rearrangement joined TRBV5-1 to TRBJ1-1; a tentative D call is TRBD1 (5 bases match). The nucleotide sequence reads TGCGCCAGCAGCGTAGACGACAGGAACACTGAAGCTTTCTTT. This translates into CASSVDDRNTEAFF.